Here is one T cell receptor (beta chain) with its context. It has no known antigen specificity. It has no much larger one-base neighbor in the sample; base qualities were not kept. This sample was taken from a study of blood T cell repertoires in COVID-19 (dated by TCRdb to the early 2020s). Study-level background: Samples from collaborators originated in the United States, Italy and Spain and spanned both the acute and convalescent phases of COVID-19. The material from the prospective study consisted of cDNA or gDNA derived from T cells, B-cell-depleted T cells, or PBMCs. Deeply sampled blood TCRbeta repertoires from subjects exposed to, actively infected with, or recovered from COVID-19 were included in the dataset. The repertoires were made available in a free public database intended to serve as a resource for research on the immune response to SARS-CoV-2. Samples were obtained from the ongoing ImmuneRACE study (first 160 participants) and from 1,254 subjects provided by 6 global collaborators. The sample metadata nearly always contained a de-identified subject ID, COVID-19 status, age in years and sex. Where available, HLA class I and class II types were obtained from metadata supplied by the sample provider rather than from assay-based typing.

The paper as a whole reports these results and caveats: The amount of clinical and demographic metadata varied by source and participant and was provided uncurated.

TCRbeta CDR3 regions were amplified from genomic DNA using the immunoSEQ Assay, a bias-controlled multiplex PCR. The original methods were these. The number of nucleated cells in each sample was estimated from the amplification of reference gene primers within the assay. To quantify the absolute abundance of each unique TCRbeta CDR3 rearrangement, sequence reads were collapsed and filtered. Productive Simpson clonality was computed per sample as the square root of Simpson's diversity index over productive rearrangements. What TCRdb holds here is the immuneACCESS table cut down to in-frame rearrangements. Part of the clones is not present; checked against another copy, under half of the missing clones reflect an unresolved V gene, and the others are unexplained. The V and J calls and clone size come from that table; D and trimming were worked out from the DNA. The sample table shows around 59,000 clones, and around 80% are seen once. The ten most abundant clones make up around 12% of the sample.

The collaborating institutions used their own protocols to collect whole blood in K2EDTA tubes. For TCRbeta analysis, collaborators shipped samples as frozen whole blood, isolated PBMCs, or DNA extracted from either of those sample types. At the junction V is shortened by 9 bases and J by 0 bases; bases outside the gene matches: 21. In the germline V gene (reference sequence), CDR1 corresponds to SGHNT and CDR2 to YYREEE. The CDR3 spans 19 residues, from the cysteine through the phenylalanine. The only DNA kept is the CDR3, 57 bases in frame from the first base. The receptor was derived from a man at least 80 years old with acute or convalescent COVID-19. This chain is built from TRBV5-4 and TRBJ2-1, and TRBD2 aligns with 7 junction nucleotides. What was sequenced was peripheral blood. The DNA is as follows: TGTGCCACCCGCTCCTTGGGGGGGGGAGGAACAAGCTCCTACAATGAGCAGTTCTTC. Protein translation: CATRSLGGGGTSSYNEQFF.